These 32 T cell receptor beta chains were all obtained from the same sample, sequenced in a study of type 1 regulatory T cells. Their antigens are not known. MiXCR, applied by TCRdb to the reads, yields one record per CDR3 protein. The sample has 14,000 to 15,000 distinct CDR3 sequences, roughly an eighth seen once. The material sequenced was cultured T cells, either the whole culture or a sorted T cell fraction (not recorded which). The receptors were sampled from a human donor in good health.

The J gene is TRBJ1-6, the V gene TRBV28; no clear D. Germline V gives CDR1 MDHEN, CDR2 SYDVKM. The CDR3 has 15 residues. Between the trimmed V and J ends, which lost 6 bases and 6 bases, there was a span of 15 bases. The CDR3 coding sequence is TGTGCCAGCAGACTACCTGTGGACCTTAATTCACCCCTCCACTTT. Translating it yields CASRLPVDLNSPLHF.

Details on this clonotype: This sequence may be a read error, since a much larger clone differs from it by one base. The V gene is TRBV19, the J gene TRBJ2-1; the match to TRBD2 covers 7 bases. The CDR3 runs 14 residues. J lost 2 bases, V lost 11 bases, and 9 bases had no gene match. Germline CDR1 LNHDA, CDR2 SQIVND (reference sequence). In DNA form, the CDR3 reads TGTGCCGGTCTAGCGGAGGGGACCTACAATGAGCAGTTCTTC. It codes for CAGLAEGTYNEQFF.

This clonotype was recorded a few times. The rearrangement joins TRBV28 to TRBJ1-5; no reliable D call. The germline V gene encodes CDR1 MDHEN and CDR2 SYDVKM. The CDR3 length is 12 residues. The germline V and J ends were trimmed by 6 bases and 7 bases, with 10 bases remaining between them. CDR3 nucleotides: TGTGCCAGCAGGGACGCCGGGCAGCCCCAGCATTTT. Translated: CASRDAGQPQHF.

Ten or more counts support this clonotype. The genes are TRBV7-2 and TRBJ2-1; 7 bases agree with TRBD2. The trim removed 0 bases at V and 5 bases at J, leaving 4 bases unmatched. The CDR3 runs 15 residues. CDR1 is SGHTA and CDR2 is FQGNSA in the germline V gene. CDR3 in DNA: TGTGCCAGCAGCTTAGCGGGAGGGCCACACAATGAGCAGTTCTTC. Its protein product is CASSLAGGPHNEQFF.

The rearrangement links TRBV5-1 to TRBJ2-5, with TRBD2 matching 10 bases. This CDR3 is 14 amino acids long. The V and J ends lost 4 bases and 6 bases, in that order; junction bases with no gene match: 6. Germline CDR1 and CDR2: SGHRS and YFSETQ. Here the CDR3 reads CASSPAGGPKTQYF. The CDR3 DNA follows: TGCGCCAGCAGCCCAGCGGGAGGGCCCAAGACCCAGTACTTC.

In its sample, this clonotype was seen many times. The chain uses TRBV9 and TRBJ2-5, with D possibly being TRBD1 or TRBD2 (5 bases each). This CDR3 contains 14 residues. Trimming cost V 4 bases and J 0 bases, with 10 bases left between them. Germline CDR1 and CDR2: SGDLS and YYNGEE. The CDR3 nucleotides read TGTGCCAGCAGCCAGATGGGGGACCAAGAGACCCAGTACTTC. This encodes CASSQMGDQETQYF.

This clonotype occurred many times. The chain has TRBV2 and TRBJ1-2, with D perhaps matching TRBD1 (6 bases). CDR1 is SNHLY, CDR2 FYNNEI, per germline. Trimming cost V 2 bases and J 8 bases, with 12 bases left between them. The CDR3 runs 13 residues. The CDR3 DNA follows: TGTGCCAGCAGTGAATCGGGGGCGAGGGGCTACACCTTC. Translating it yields CASSESGARGYTF.

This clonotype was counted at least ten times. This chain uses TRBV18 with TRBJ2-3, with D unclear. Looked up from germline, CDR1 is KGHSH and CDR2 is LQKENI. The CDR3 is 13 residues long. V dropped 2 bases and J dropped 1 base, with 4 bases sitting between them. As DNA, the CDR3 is TGTGCCAGCTCACCAGTGGGCACAGATACGCAGTATTTT. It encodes CASSPVGTDTQYF.

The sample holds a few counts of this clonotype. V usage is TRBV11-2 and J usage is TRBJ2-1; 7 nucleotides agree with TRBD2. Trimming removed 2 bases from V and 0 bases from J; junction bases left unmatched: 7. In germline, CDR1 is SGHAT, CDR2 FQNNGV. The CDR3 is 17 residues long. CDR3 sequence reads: CASSLMRSSGSYNEQFF. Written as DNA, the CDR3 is TGTGCCAGCAGCTTAATGCGGTCTAGCGGCTCCTACAATGAGCAGTTCTTC.

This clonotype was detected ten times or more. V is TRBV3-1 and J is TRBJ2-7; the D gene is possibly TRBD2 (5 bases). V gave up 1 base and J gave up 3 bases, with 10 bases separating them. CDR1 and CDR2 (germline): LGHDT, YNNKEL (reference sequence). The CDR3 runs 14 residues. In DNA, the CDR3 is TGTGCCAGCAGCCAAGGGCGGGCCAGCTACGAGCAGTACTTC. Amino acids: CASSQGRASYEQYF.

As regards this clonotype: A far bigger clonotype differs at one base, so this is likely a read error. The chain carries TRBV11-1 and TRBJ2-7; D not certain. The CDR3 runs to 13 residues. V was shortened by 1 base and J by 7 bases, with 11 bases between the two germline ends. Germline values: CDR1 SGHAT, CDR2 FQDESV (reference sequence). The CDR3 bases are TGTGCCAGCAGCTTAGATCAAACTCTTGAGCAGTACTTC. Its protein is CASSLDQTLEQYF.

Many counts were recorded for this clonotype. The CDR3 is CATSRDSSAGVQTQYF. The CDR3 DNA reads as TGTGCCACCAGCAGAGACTCCTCGGCGGGAGTTCAGACCCAGTACTTC. The J gene is TRBJ2-5, the V gene TRBV15; 7 nucleotides match TRBD2. J gave up 6 bases and V 0 bases, and 10 bases lay outside the gene matches. CDR3 length equals 16 residues. The V gene's germline CDR1 is LNHNV and CDR2 YYDKDF (reference sequence).

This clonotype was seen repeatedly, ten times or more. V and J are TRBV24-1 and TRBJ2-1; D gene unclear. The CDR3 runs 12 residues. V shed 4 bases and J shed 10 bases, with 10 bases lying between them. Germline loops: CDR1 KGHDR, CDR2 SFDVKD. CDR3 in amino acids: CATSESTDEQFF. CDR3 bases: TGTGCCACCAGTGAAAGTACGGACGAGCAGTTCTTC.

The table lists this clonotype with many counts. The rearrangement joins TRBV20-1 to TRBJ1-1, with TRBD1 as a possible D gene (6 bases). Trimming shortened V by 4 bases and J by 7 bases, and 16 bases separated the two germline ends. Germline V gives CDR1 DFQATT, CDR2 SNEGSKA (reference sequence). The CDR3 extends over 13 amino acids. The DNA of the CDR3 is TGCAGTGCTACGGAGGGGGGGCGGGGTGAAGCTTTCTTT. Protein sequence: CSATEGGRGEAFF.

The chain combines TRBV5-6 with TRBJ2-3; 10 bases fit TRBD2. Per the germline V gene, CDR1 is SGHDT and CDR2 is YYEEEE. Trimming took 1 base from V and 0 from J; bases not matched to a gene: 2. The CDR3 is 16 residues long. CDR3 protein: CASSLTLAGSTDTQYF. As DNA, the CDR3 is TGTGCCAGCAGCTTGACACTAGCGGGAAGCACAGATACGCAGTATTTT.

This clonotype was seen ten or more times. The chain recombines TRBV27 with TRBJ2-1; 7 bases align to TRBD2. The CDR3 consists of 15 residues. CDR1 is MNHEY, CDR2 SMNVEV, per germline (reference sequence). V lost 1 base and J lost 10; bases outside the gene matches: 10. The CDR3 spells CASSLLGGGVDEQFF. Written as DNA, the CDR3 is TGTGCCAGCAGTTTATTGGGGGGAGGGGTTGACGAGCAGTTCTTC.

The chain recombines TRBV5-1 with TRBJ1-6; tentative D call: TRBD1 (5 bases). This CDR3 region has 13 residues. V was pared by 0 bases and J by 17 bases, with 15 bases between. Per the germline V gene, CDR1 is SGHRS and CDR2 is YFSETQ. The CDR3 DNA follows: TGCGCCAGCAGCTTGGATCCGGGTGGGGCCATCCACTTT. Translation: CASSLDPGGAIHF.

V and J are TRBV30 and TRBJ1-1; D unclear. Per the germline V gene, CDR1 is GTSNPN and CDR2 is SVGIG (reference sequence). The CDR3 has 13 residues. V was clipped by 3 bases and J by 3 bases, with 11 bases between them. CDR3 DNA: TGTGCCTGGAGCCGGCAGACTGACACTGAAGCTTTCTTT. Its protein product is CAWSRQTDTEAFF. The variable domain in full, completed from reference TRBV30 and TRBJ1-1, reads SQTIHQWPATLVQPVGSPLSLECTVEGTSNPNLYWYRQAAGRGLQLLFYSVGIGQISSEVPQNLSASRPQDRQFILSSKKLLLSDSGFYLCAWSRQTDTEAFFGQGTRLTVV.

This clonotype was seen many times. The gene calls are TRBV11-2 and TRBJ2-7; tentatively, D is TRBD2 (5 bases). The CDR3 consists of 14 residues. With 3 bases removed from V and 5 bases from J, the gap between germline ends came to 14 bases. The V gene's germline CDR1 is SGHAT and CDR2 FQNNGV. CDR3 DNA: TGTGCCAGCAGCTTTTTGCGCGGGTCCCACGAGCAGTACTTC. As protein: CASSFLRGSHEQYF.

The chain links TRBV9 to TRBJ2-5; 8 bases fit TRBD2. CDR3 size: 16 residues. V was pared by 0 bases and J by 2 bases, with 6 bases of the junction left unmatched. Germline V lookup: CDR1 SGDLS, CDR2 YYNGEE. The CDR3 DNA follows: TGTGCCAGCAGCGTAGCGTTAGCGGGGTCTCAAGAGACCCAGTACTTC. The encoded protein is CASSVALAGSQETQYF.

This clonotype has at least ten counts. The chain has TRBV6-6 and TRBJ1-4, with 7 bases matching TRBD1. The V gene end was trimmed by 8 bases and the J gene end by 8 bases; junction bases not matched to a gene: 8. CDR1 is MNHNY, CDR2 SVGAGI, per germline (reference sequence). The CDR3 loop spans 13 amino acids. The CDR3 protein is CASRSQGGEKLFF. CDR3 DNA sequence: TGTGCCAGCCGATCGCAGGGGGGGGAAAAACTGTTTTTT.

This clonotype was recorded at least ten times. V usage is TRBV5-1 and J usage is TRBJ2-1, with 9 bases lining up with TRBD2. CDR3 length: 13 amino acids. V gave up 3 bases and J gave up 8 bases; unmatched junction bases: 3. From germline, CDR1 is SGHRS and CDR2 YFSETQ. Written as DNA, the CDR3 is TGCGCCAGCAGCTCACTAGCGGGCTATGAGCAGTTCTTC. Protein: CASSSLAGYEQFF. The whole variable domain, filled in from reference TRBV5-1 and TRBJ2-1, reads KAGVTQTPRYLIKTRGQQVTLSCSPISGHRSVSWYQQTPGQGLQFLFEYFSETQRNKGNFPGRFSGRQFSNSRSEMNVSTLELGDSALYLCASSSLAGYEQFFGPGTRLTVL.

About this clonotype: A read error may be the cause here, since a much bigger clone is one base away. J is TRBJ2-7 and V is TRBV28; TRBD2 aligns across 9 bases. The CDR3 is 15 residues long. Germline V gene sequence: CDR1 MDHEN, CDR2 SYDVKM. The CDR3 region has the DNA TGTGCCGGCAGTCTAGTGACTAGCGGTCTTTACGAGCAGTACTTC. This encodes CAGSLVTSGLYEQYF.

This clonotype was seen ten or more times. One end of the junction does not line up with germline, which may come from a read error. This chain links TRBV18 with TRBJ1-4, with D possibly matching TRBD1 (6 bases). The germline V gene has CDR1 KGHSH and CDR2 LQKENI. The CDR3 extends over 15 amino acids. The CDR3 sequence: CASSPQVSGGEKLFF. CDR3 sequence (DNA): TGTGCCAGCTCCCCACAGGTCAGTGGGGGCGAAAAACTGTTTTTT.

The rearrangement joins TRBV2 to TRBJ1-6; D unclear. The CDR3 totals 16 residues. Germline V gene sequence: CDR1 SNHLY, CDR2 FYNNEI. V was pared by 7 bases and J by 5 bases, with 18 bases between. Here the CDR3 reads CASNLLGITNNSPLHF. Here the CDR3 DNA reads TGTGCCAGCAACCTGTTGGGCATCACTAATAATTCACCCCTCCACTTT.

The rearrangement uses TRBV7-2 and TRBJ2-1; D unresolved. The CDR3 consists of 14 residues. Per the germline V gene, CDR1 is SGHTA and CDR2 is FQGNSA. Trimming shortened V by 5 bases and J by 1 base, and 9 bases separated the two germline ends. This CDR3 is CASSPARSYNEQFF. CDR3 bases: TGTGCCAGCAGCCCCGCACGATCCTACAATGAGCAGTTCTTC. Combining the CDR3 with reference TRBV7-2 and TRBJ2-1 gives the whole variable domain GAGVSQSPSNKVTEKGKDVELRCDPISGHTALYWYRQSLGQGLEFLIYFQGNSAPDKSGLPSDRFSAERTGGSVSTLTIQRTQQEDSAVYLCASSPARSYNEQFFGPGTRLTVL.

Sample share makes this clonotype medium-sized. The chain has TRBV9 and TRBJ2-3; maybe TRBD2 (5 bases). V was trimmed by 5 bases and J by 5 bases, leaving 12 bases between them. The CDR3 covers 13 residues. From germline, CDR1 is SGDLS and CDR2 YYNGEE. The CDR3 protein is CASRRAPGDTQYF. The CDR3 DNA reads TGTGCCAGCAGGAGGGCCCCAGGAGATACGCAGTATTTT.

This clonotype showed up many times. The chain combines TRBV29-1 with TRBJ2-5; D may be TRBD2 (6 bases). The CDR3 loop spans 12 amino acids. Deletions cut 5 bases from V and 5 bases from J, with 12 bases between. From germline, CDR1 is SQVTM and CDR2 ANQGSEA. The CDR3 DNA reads TGCAGCGTTCTAACTAGCTGGGAGACCCAGTACTTC. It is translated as CSVLTSWETQYF.

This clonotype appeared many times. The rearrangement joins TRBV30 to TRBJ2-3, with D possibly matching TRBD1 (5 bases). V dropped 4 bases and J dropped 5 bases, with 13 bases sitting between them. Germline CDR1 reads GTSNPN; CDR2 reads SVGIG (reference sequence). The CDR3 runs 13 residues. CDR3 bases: TGTGCCTGGAAGGCAGGGCACAGAGATACGCAGTATTTT. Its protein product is CAWKAGHRDTQYF.

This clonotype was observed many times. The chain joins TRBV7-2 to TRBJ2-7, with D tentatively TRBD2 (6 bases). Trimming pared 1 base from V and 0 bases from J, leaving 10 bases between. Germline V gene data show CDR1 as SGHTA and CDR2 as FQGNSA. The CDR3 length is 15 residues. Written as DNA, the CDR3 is TGTGCCAGCAGCTTAGTGGCGGGATCCTCCTACGAGCAGTACTTC. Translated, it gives CASSLVAGSSYEQYF.

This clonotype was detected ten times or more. The CDR3 here is CASSPAQRFGEQYF. CDR3 coding DNA: TGTGCCAGCAGCCCAGCCCAGCGGTTCGGCGAGCAGTACTTC. The rearrangement joins TRBV7-3 to TRBJ2-7; a weak D match, TRBD2 (5 bases). V dropped 5 bases and J dropped 6 bases, with 17 bases sitting between them. This CDR3 comprises 14 residues. Germline V gives CDR1 SGHTA, CDR2 FQGTGA.

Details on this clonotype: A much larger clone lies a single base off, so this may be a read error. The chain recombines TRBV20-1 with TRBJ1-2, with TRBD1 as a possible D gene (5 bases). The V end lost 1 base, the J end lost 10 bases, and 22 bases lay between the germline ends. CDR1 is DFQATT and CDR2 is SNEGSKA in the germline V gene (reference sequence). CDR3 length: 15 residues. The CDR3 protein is CSARGSPGVGVTYTF. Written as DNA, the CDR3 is TGCAGTGCTAGAGGGTCTCCGGGGGTCGGCGTCACCTACACCTTC.